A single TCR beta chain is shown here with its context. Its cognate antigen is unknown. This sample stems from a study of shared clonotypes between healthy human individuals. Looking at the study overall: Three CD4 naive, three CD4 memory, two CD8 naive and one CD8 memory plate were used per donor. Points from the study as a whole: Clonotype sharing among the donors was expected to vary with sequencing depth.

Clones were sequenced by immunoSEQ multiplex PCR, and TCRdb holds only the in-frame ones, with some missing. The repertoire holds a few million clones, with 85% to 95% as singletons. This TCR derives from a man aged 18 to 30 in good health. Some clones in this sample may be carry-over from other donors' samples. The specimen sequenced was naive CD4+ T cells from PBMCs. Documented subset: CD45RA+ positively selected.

CDR3 protein: CASSLSMGVLTDTQYF. The CDR3 DNA sequence: TGTGCCAGCAGTTTATCGATGGGGGTCCTGACAGATACGCAGTATTTT. This chain uses TRBV27 with TRBJ2-3; D may correspond to TRBD1 or TRBD2 (5 bases each). V lost 0 bases to trimming and J lost 3 bases, with 13 bases between them. Per germline, CDR1 MNHEY and CDR2 SMNVEV (reference sequence). The CDR3 has 16 residues.